Listed below are T cell receptor beta chains from one sample, sequenced in a study of cytomegalovirus exposure and HLA in healthy donors. Assay: immunoSEQ multiplex PCR; the TCRdb copy retains only in-frame clones and omits some. The repertoire holds 110,000 or so clones, with around 77% as singletons. The sequenced sample was PBMCs. The receptors here all came from a woman in her thirties in good health and CMV-seropositive. Each CDR3 is given with its conserved first and last residue. The D gene is left open where the match is weak. Not every row has a clone size; where given, it reads once, few, many or a size class.

D	J	size	V	DNA	CDR3
NA	TRBJ2-3	NA	TRBV6-5	TGTGCCAGCAGTTTCGGCGGAGGGGACACAGATACGCAGTATTTT	CASSFGGGDTDTQYF
NA	TRBJ2-7	few	TRBV7-3	TGTGCCAGCAGCCCCCTTGGGGGGTTAGCATCCTACGAGCAGTACTTC	CASSPLGGLASYEQYF
NA	TRBJ2-7	NA	TRBV2	TGTGCCAGCCACGGGGGAGGTCTCGAGCAGTACTTC	CASHGGGLEQYF
TRBD2	TRBJ2-1	NA	TRBV7-9	TGTGCCAGCAGCCTCGGGACTAGCGGGACCAATGAGCAGTTCTTC	CASSLGTSGTNEQFF
NA	TRBJ1-3	NA	TRBV28	TGTGCCAGCAGTAAGGGGTACTCTGGAAACACCATATATTTT	CASSKGYSGNTIYF
TRBD1	TRBJ2-7	NA	TRBV19	TGTGCCAGAGCCGGGACAGGGACCTACGAGCAGTACTTC	CARAGTGTYEQYF
NA	TRBJ2-1	NA	TRBV9	TGTGCCAGCAGCACTAAGGGGGGGACGGGATACAATGAGCAGTTCTTC	CASSTKGGTGYNEQFF
NA	TRBJ1-2	NA	TRBV19	TGTGCCAGTAGTTTGGCGGATCTTGCTAACTATGGCTACACCTTC	CASSLADLANYGYTF
NA	TRBJ2-1	NA	TRBV5-1	TGCGCCAGCAGCTTCACGGAGGGGGCTGAGCAGTTCTTC	CASSFTEGAEQFF
NA	TRBJ2-3	NA	TRBV1	TGCACCAGCAGCCAAGAGCGGCGGGGCGCAGATACGCAGTATTTT	CTSSQERRGADTQYF
TRBD2	TRBJ2-5	NA	TRBV5-1	TGCGCCAGCAGCTTGGGACCGGGACTACAAGAGACCCAGTACTTC	CASSLGPGLQETQYF
TRBD1	TRBJ2-7	NA	TRBV5-5	TGTGCCAGCAGCTTACCGACAGGGTACGAGCAGTACTTC	CASSLPTGYEQYF
TRBD2	TRBJ2-7	NA	TRBV4-1	TGCGCCAGCAGCCGGACTAGCGGGAGTCTGACCTACGAGCAGTACTTC	CASSRTSGSLTYEQYF
TRBD1	TRBJ2-3	NA	TRBV14	TGTGCCAGCAGCCATCCTAAGACAGGGATTATCACAGATACGCAGTATTTT	CASSHPKTGIITDTQYF
TRBD1	TRBJ2-5	once	TRBV29-1	TGCAGCGTAGCCGGGACAGCGTTGCAAGAGACCCAGTACTTC	CSVAGTALQETQYF
NA	TRBJ1-2	few	TRBV5-6	TGTGCCAGCAGCCCGGAGGGGTGGGGTAACTATGGCTACACCTTC	CASSPEGWGNYGYTF
TRBD2	TRBJ2-3	NA	TRBV7-9	TGTTCCAGCAGCCGATTTCCGGGACTAGCGGGGGGGCGGTCAGATACGCAGTATTTT	CSSSRFPGLAGGRSDTQYF
TRBD2	TRBJ2-7	NA	TRBV7-3	TGTGCCAGCAGCCCAGCGGGAGCCTCCTACGAGCAGTACTTC	CASSPAGASYEQYF
NA	TRBJ1-6	NA	TRBV6-5	TGTGCCAGCACCGCCGACGGACAGAGGAATTCACCCCTCCACTTT	CASTADGQRNSPLHF
TRBD1	TRBJ2-3	NA	TRBV5-1	TGCGCCAGCAGCCCTACCCGGGACAGAATCACAGATACGCAGTATTTT	CASSPTRDRITDTQYF
TRBD1	TRBJ2-7	NA	TRBV7-9	TGTGCCAGCAGCCCACCTGGGACAGCGCACGAGCAGTACTTC	CASSPPGTAHEQYF
TRBD2	TRBJ2-5	NA	TRBV7-9	TGTGCCAGCAGCTTAAGGCCCATTACTAGCGGCCCCGGCGAGACCCAGTACTTC	CASSLRPITSGPGETQYF
TRBD2	TRBJ2-1	NA	TRBV10-3	TGTGCCATCAGCCAAATGACTAGCGGCAATGAGCAGTTCTTC	CAISQMTSGNEQFF
TRBD1	TRBJ2-7	once	TRBV7-8	TGTGCCAGCAGCCCGCGTCCAGGGGGCTACGAGCAGTACTTC	CASSPRPGGYEQYF
TRBD1	TRBJ1-2	NA	TRBV30	TGTGCCTGGAGAGCCGGGACAGGGGGAAACTATGGCTACACCTTC	CAWRAGTGGNYGYTF
TRBD1	TRBJ2-7	NA	TRBV5-1	TGCGCCAGCAGCTTGGGGGGACAGGGCTACGAGCAGTACTTC	CASSLGGQGYEQYF
TRBD2	TRBJ2-3	NA	TRBV6-4	TGTGCCAGCTCAACTAGCGCTAATATAGATACGCAGTATTTT	CASSTSANIDTQYF
NA	TRBJ1-3	NA	TRBV30	TGTGCCTGGAAGGACTCCCAATGGTCCGGAAACACCATATATTTT	CAWKDSQWSGNTIYF
TRBD1	TRBJ1-2	NA	TRBV7-9	TGTGCCAGCAGCCGGGACAGTAATTCCTATGGCTACACCTTC	CASSRDSNSYGYTF
NA	TRBJ2-1	NA	TRBV7-2	TGTGCCAGCAGCTTAATCGGGGGTAGCGATGAGCAGTTCTTC	CASSLIGGSDEQFF
NA	TRBJ1-2	few	TRBV30	TGTGCTGCAGGAGGTTCACCGGGGGATGGCTACACCTTC	CAAGGSPGDGYTF